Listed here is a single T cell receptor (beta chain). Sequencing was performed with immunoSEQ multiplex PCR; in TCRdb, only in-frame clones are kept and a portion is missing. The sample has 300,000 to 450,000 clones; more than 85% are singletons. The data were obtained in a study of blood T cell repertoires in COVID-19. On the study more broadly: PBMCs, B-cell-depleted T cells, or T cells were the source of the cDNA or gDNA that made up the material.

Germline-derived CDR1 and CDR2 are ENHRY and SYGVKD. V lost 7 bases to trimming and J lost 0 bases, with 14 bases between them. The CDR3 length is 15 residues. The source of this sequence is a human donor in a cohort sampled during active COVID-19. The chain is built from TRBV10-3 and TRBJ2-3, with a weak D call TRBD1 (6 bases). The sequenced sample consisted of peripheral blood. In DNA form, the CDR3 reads TGTGCCATCACCGCGACAGGAGAGAGCACAGATACGCAGTATTTT. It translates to CAITATGESTDTQYF.